These 5 T cell receptor beta chains were all obtained from the same sample, sequenced in a study of T cell changes during pregnancy in multiple sclerosis. Assay: immunoSEQ multiplex PCR; the TCRdb copy retains only in-frame clones and omits some. Of around 40,000 clones listed, under 95% are singletons. Here the sequenced sample was CD4+ T cells from peripheral blood mononuclear cells, taken in the third trimester of pregnancy. The origin of the receptors is a female donor with multiple sclerosis, enrolled in a pregnancy study.

The chain carries TRBV27 and TRBJ2-7, with 10 nucleotides matching TRBD2. The CDR3 totals 15 residues. With V trimmed by 1 base and J by 6 bases, 6 bases remained unmatched. The germline V gene encodes CDR1 MNHEY and CDR2 SMNVEV (reference sequence). CDR3 nucleotide sequence: TGTGCCAGCAGTTTATTCCAGACTAGCGGGCTCGAGCAGTACTTC. This gives the protein CASSLFQTSGLEQYF.

The chain has TRBV6-1 and TRBJ1-4, with 11 bases aligning to TRBD1. The V and J ends lost 4 bases and 7 bases, in that order; junction bases with no gene match: 5. CDR3 length equals 15 residues. Germline V gives CDR1 MNHNS, CDR2 SASEGT. The CDR3 region has the DNA TGTGCCAGCAGTGCACTGGGGACAGGGGGTGAAAAACTGTTTTTT. Its protein is CASSALGTGGEKLFF.

This clone is a singleton in its sample. This chain uses TRBV6-4 with TRBJ2-2; 11 nucleotides align to TRBD2. Germline V gene sequence: CDR1 MRHNA, CDR2 SNTAGT. The CDR3 length is 18 residues. After removal of 5 bases from V and 3 bases from J, the junction contained 11 bases not matched to a gene. CDR3 loop: CASSPGTSGLWDTGELFF. CDR3 DNA: TGTGCCAGCAGTCCCGGGACTAGCGGCCTCTGGGACACCGGGGAGCTGTTTTTT.

The V call is TRBV4-1, the J call TRBJ2-5; 7 bases fit TRBD2. Germline CDR1 and CDR2: MGHRA and YSYEKL. The CDR3 consists of 16 residues. Losses at the gene ends were 4 bases for V and 4 bases for J; bases not matched to a gene: 12. This CDR3 is CASSRGQAGERETQYF. The CDR3 region has the DNA TGCGCCAGCAGCCGGGGCCAGGCGGGAGAACGAGAGACCCAGTACTTC.

The genes are TRBV9 and TRBJ2-2; D ambiguous. The CDR3 consists of 16 residues. Trimming took off 0 bases at V and 0 bases at J, with 9 bases between the two ends. The germline V gene has CDR1 SGDLS and CDR2 YYNGEE. CDR3 protein: CASSVGPSANTGELFF. CDR3 coding DNA: TGTGCCAGCAGCGTAGGCCCTTCAGCGAACACCGGGGAGCTGTTTTTT.